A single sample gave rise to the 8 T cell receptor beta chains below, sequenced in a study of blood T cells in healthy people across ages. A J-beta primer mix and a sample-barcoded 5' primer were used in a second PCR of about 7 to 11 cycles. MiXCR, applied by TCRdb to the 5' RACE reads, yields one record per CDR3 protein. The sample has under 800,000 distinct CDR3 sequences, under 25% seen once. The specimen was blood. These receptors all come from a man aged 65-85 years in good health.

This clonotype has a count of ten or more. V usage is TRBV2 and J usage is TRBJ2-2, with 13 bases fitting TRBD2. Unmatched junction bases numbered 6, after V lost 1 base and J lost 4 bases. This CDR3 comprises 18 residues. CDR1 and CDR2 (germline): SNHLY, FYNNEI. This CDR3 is CASSEERTSGSITGELFF. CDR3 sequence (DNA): TGTGCCAGCAGTGAAGAACGGACTAGCGGGAGTATCACCGGGGAGCTGTTTTTT.

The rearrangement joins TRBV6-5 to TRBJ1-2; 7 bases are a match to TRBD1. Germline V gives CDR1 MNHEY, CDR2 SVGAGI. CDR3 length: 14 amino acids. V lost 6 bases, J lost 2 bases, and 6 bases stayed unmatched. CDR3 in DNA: TGTGCCAGCAGCCCGGCACAGGGGAACTATGGCTACACCTTC. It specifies CASSPAQGNYGYTF.

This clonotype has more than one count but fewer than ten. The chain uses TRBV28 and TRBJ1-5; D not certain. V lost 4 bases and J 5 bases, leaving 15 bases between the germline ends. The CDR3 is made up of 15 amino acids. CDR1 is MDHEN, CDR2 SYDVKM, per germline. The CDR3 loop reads CASSSYSGFYQPQHF. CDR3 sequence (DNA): TGTGCCAGCAGTTCTTATTCAGGATTCTATCAGCCCCAGCATTTT.

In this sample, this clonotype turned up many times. The CDR3 DNA reads TGTGCCAGCAGCTTAGCAACGACTGAAAAACTGTTTTTT. As protein: CASSLATTEKLFF. The chain is built from TRBV7-9 and TRBJ1-4; D gene uncertain. V gave up 0 bases and J gave up 7 bases, with 6 bases separating them. CDR1 is SEHNR and CDR2 is FQNEAQ in the germline V gene (reference sequence). This CDR3 comprises 13 residues.

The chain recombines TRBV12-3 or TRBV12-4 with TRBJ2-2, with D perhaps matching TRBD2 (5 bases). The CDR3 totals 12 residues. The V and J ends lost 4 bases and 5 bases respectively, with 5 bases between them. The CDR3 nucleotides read TGTGCCAGCAGTTCGGGGACCGGGGAGCTGTTTTTT. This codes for CASSSGTGELFF.

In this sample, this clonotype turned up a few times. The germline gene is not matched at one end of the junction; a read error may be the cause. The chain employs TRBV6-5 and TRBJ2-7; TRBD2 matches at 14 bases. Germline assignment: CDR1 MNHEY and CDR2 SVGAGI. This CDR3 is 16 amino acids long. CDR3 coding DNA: TGTACCAGCAGTTACTTGGGGACTAGCGGGAGATACGAGCAGTACTTC. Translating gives CTSSYLGTSGRYEQYF.

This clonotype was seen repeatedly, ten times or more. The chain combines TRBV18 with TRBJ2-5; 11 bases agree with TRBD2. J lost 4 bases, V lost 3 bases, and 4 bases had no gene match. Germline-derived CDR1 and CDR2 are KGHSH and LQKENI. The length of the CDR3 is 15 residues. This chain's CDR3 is CASSPGGLAGETQYF. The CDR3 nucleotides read TGTGCCAGCTCACCGGGCGGACTAGCGGGAGAGACCCAGTACTTC.

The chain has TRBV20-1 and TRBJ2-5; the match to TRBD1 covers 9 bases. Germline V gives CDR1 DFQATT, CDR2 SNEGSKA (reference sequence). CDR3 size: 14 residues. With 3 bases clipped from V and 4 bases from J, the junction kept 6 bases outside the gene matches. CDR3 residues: CSARAPTGGETQYF. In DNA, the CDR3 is TGCAGTGCTAGGGCTCCGACAGGGGGAGAGACCCAGTACTTC.